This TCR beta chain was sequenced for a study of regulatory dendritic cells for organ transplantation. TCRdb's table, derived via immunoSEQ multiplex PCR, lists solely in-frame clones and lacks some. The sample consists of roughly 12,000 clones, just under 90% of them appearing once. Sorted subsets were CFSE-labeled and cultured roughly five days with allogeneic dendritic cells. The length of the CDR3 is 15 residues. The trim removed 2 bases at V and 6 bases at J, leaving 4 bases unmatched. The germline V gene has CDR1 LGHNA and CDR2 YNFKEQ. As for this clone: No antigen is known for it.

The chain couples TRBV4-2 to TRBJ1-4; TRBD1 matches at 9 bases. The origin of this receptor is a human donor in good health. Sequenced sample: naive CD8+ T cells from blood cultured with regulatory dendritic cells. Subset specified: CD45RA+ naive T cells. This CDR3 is CASSQNRDRDEKLFF. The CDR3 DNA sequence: TGTGCCAGCAGCCAAAACCGGGACAGGGATGAAAAACTGTTTTTT.